These T cell receptor beta chains were read from a single sample in a study of blood T cell repertoires in COVID-19. Generated by immunoSEQ multiplex PCR, the TCRdb table keeps only in-frame clones and is missing some. Counted here are approximately 480,000 clones, roughly 87% occurring once; the ten biggest clones make up about 0.91%. The sample comprised peripheral blood. The receptor source for this set is a man younger than 35 with COVID-19, enrolled during active disease. Each CDR3 is given with its conserved first and last residue. The D gene is left open where the match is weak. Expanded clones are given a class, and other clones once, few, many or no size at all.

j_call d_call clone_size v_call cdr3_aa cdr3_nt
TRBJ1-1 TRBD1 NA TRBV6-5 CASSYGDRVPEAFF TGTGCCAGCAGTTACGGGGACAGGGTCCCTGAAGCTTTCTTT
TRBJ1-4 NA NA TRBV9 CASSVLDNNEKLFF TGTGCCAGCAGCGTATTAGATAATAATGAAAAACTGTTTTTT
TRBJ1-6 NA once TRBV3-1/TRBV3-2 CASSQAGLVNSPLHF TGTGCCAGCAGCCAAGCGGGTCTGGTTAATTCACCCCTCCACTTT
TRBJ1-3 NA NA TRBV12-3/TRBV12-4 CASSPVGNTIYF TGTGCCAGCAGCCCAGTCGGAAACACCATATATTTT
TRBJ2-1 TRBD2 few TRBV7-3 CASSITSGTHNEQFF TGTGCCAGCAGCATAACGAGCGGGACCCACAATGAGCAGTTCTTC
TRBJ2-1 TRBD1 NA TRBV11-3 CASSLGTRGGGDEQFF TGTGCCAGCAGCTTAGGTACCAGAGGGGGCGGCGATGAGCAGTTCTTC
TRBJ2-2 NA NA TRBV2 CASREGATGELFF TGTGCCAGCAGGGAGGGGGCCACCGGGGAGCTGTTTTTT
TRBJ2-7 TRBD1 NA TRBV28 CASRRQGPSYEQYF TGTGCCAGCAGACGACAGGGACCCTCCTACGAGCAGTACTTC
TRBJ1-6 TRBD1 once TRBV3-1/TRBV3-2 CASRGQGSSYNSPLHF TGTGCCAGCAGGGGACAGGGGAGCTCCTATAATTCACCCCTCCACTTT
TRBJ2-1 TRBD1 NA TRBV24-1 CATSDPGTAATNEQFF TGTGCCACCAGTGATCCGGGGACAGCCGCCACCAATGAGCAGTTCTTC
TRBJ2-5 TRBD2 NA TRBV7-9 CASSSGVAETQYF TGTGCCAGCAGCAGCGGGGTGGCGGAGACCCAGTACTTC
TRBJ2-3 TRBD1 NA TRBV7-3 CASSANRGFTDTQYF TGTGCCAGCAGCGCGAACAGGGGTTTCACAGATACGCAGTATTTT
TRBJ1-1 TRBD1 NA TRBV7-9 CASRRSGQISMNTEAFF TGTGCCAGCAGACGCTCGGGACAGATTAGCATGAACACTGAAGCTTTCTTT
TRBJ1-1 TRBD1 NA TRBV28 CASRVRTGGNTEAFF TGTGCCAGCAGAGTCCGGACAGGGGGGAACACTGAAGCTTTCTTT
TRBJ2-1 TRBD2 NA TRBV11-2 CASRTVAGSYNEQFF TGTGCCAGCCGCACAGTAGCGGGGTCGTACAATGAGCAGTTCTTC
TRBJ1-1 NA NA TRBV19 CASRDWRMNTEAFF TGTGCCAGTAGGGACTGGCGAATGAACACTGAAGCTTTCTTT
TRBJ2-1 NA NA TRBV5-8 CASSLSRDNEQFF TGTGCCAGCAGCTTGAGCAGGGACAATGAGCAGTTCTTC
TRBJ2-7 TRBD2 NA TRBV19 CASTSGANEQYF TGTGCCAGCACTAGCGGGGCAAATGAGCAGTACTTC
TRBJ1-3 TRBD1 NA TRBV6-5 CASTGQGSGNTIYF TGTGCCAGCACCGGACAGGGATCTGGAAACACCATATATTTT
TRBJ2-7 TRBD2 NA TRBV7-9 CASSSTSGSYEQYF TGTGCCAGCAGCTCGACTAGCGGCTCCTACGAGCAGTACTTC
TRBJ2-2 TRBD1 NA TRBV6-5 CASIRQGGTGELFF TGTGCCAGCATCAGACAGGGCGGCACCGGGGAGCTGTTTTTT
TRBJ2-3 NA NA TRBV6-5 CASIPQGPDTQYF TGTGCCAGCATCCCCCAGGGGCCAGATACGCAGTATTTT
TRBJ1-1 NA NA TRBV5-1 CASSRRRENTEAFF TGCGCCAGCAGCCGCCGACGGGAGAACACTGAAGCTTTCTTT
TRBJ2-3 NA NA TRBV19 CASSIWGGTDTQYF TGTGCCAGTAGTATCTGGGGGGGCACAGATACGCAGTATTTT
TRBJ2-3 TRBD2 NA TRBV29-1 CSVGPGGDTQYF TGCAGCGTTGGGCCCGGGGGGGATACGCAGTATTTT
TRBJ2-5 TRBD2 NA TRBV24-1 CATSDKLAGALETQYF TGTGCCACCAGTGACAAACTAGCGGGAGCCTTGGAGACCCAGTACTTC
TRBJ1-4 TRBD1 few TRBV5-1 CASSSEQGSNEKLFF TGCGCCAGCAGCTCCGAACAGGGGTCTAATGAAAAACTGTTTTTT
TRBJ1-3 NA NA TRBV5-1 CASRSGSSGNTIYF TGCGCCAGCAGGAGCGGTAGCTCTGGAAACACCATATATTTT
TRBJ2-1 NA NA TRBV7-2 CASSPLGGSHDEQFF TGTGCCAGCAGCCCGCTTGGGGGGAGTCACGATGAGCAGTTCTTC
TRBJ2-2 NA NA TRBV6-5 CASRGGDGELFF TGTGCCAGTAGAGGTGGAGACGGGGAGCTGTTTTTT
TRBJ1-2 TRBD1 NA TRBV6-5 CASSNEGAHYGYTF TGTGCCAGCAGTAATGAGGGGGCTCACTATGGCTACACCTTC
TRBJ1-2 TRBD1 NA TRBV19 CAGSGTGGYGYTF TGTGCGGGGTCCGGGACAGGGGGCTATGGCTACACCTTC
TRBJ2-2 TRBD2 NA TRBV11-3 CASSVAGVDTGELFF TGTGCCAGCAGCGTAGCGGGAGTTGACACCGGGGAGCTGTTTTTT
TRBJ2-3 TRBD2 NA TRBV9 CASSVVKVAGGCGDTQYF TGTGCCAGCAGCGTAGTTAAAGTAGCGGGAGGGTGTGGAGATACGCAGTATTTT
TRBJ2-2 TRBD1 NA TRBV18 CASSPPGGPNTGELFF TGTGCCAGCTCACCACCAGGGGGCCCGAACACCGGGGAGCTGTTTTTT
TRBJ2-3 NA NA TRBV28 CASSSNHGLQYF TGTGCCAGCAGTTCAAACCATGGACTGCAGTATTTT
TRBJ2-3 TRBD2 NA TRBV11-2 CASSLVSPSGDPTDTQYF TGTGCCAGCAGCTTAGTTTCCCCAAGCGGGGATCCCACAGATACGCAGTATTTT
TRBJ2-7 TRBD2 NA TRBV30 CAYHSGFSYEQYF TGTGCCTACCATAGCGGGTTCTCCTACGAGCAGTACTTC
TRBJ2-7 TRBD1 NA TRBV7-6 CASSPAIGTGIYEQYF TGTGCCAGCAGCCCGGCTATAGGGACAGGGATCTACGAGCAGTACTTC
TRBJ2-1 TRBD1 NA TRBV7-6 CASSLGQGVVIYNEQFF TGTGCCAGCAGCTTAGGGCAGGGGGTAGTAATCTACAATGAGCAGTTCTTC
TRBJ2-5 TRBD2 NA TRBV7-6 CASSPTLRGAEWTQYF TGTGCCAGCAGCCCAACCTTGCGGGGGGCAGAATGGACCCAGTACTTC
TRBJ2-7 NA NA TRBV19 CASSPSANYEQYF TGTGCCAGTAGCCCCAGCGCAAACTACGAGCAGTACTTC
TRBJ1-4 NA NA TRBV4-1 CASSQDLRRGTNEKLFF TGCGCCAGCAGCCAAGATCTTAGAAGGGGAACTAATGAAAAACTGTTTTTT
TRBJ2-5 TRBD2 NA TRBV4-1 CASSQVLAGGETQYF TGCGCCAGCAGCCAAGTCCTAGCGGGGGGGGAGACCCAGTACTTC